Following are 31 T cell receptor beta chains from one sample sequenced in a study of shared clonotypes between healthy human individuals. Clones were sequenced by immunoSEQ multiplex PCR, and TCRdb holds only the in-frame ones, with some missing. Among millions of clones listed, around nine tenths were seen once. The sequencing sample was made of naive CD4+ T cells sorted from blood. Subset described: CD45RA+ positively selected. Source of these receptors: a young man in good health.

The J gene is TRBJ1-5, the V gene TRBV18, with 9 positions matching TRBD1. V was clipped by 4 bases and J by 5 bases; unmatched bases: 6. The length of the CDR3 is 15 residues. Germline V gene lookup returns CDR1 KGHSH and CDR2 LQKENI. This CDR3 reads CASSLQGAPHQPQHF. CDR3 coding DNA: TGTGCCAGCTCACTACAGGGGGCTCCCCATCAGCCCCAGCATTTT.

Here the CDR3 DNA reads TGTGCCAGCAGTTTAATTGAAGGACTAGCGAAAACAGATACGCAGTATTTT. The encoded protein is CASSLIEGLAKTDTQYF. The J gene is TRBJ2-3, the V gene TRBV27; 9 bases match TRBD2. The CDR3 runs 17 residues. J was trimmed by 3 bases and V by 2 bases; bases with no gene match: 9. CDR1 MNHEY and CDR2 SMNVEV come from the germline V gene (reference sequence).

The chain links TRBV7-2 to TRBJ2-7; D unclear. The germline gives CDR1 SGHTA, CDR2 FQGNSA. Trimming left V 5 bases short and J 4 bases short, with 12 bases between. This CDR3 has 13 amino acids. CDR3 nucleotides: TGTGCCAGCAGCAAAGCCCTACGATACGAGCAGTACTTC. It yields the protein CASSKALRYEQYF.

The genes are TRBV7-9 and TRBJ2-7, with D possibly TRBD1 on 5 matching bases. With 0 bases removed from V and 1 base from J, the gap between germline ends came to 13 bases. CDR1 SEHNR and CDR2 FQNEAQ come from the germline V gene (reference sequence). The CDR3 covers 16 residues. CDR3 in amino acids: CASSLAWTKGSYEQYF. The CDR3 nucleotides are TGTGCCAGCAGCTTAGCGTGGACAAAGGGGTCCTACGAGCAGTACTTC.

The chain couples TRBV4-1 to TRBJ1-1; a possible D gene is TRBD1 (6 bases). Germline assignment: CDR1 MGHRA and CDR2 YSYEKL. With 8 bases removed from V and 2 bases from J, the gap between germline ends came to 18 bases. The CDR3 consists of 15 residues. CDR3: CASGPIWGANTEAFF. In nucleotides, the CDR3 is TGCGCCAGCGGGCCAATTTGGGGGGCCAACACTGAAGCTTTCTTT.

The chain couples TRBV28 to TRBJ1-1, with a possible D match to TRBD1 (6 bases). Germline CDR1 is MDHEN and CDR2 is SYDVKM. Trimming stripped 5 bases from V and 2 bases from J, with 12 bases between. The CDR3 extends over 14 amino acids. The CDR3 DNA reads TGTGCCAGCAGTCCCGGGGACAAAAACACTGAAGCTTTCTTT. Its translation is CASSPGDKNTEAFF.

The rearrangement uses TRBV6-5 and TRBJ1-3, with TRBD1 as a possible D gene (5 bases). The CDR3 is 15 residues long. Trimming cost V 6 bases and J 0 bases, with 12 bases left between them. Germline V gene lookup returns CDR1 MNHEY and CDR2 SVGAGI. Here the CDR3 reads CASRSDRISGNTIYF. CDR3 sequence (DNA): TGTGCCAGCAGGTCCGACAGAATCTCTGGAAACACCATATATTTT.

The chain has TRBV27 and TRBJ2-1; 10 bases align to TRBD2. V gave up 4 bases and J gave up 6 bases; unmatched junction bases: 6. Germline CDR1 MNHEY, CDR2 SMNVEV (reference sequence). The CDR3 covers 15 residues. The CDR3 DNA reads TGTGCCAGCAGTTCTAGCGGGGGATGGATCAATGAGCAGTTCTTC. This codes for CASSSSGGWINEQFF.

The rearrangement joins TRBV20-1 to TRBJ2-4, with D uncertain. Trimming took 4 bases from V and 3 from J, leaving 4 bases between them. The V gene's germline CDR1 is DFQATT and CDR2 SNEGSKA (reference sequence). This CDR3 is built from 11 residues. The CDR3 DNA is TGCAGTGCTACCCTCAAAAACATTCAGTACTTC. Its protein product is CSATLKNIQYF.

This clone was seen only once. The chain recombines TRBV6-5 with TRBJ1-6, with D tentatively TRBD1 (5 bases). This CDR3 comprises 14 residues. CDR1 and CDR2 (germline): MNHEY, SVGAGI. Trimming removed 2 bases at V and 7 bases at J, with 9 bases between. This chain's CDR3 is CASSYQGTNSPLHF. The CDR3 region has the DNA TGTGCCAGCAGTTACCAGGGAACAAATTCACCCCTCCACTTT.

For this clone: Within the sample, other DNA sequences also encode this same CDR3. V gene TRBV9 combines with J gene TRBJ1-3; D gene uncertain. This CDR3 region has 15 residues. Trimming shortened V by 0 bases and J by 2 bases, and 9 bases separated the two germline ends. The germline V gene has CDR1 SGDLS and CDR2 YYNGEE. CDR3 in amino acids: CASSVAGGTGNTIYF. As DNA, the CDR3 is TGTGCCAGCAGCGTAGCGGGTGGGACTGGAAACACCATATATTTT.

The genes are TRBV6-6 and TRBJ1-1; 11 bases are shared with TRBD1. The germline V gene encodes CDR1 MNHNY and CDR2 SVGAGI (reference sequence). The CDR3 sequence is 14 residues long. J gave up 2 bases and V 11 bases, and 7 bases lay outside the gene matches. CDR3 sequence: CASWTGGLNTEAFF. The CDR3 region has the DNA TGTGCCTCCTGGACAGGGGGCCTAAACACTGAAGCTTTCTTT.

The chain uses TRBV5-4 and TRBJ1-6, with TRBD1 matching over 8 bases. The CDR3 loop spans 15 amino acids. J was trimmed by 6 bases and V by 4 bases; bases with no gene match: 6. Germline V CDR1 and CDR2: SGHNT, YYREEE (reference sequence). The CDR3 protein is CASSKGTGSNSPLHF. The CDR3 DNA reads TGTGCCAGCAGCAAAGGGACAGGTAGTAATTCACCCCTCCACTTT.

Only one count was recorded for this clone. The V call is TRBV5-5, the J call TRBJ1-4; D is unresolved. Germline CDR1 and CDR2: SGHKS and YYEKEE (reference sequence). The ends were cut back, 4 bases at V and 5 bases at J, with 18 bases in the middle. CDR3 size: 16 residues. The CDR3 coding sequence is TGTGCCAGCAGCCCCTTAAGTCGACCTCCCAATGAAAAACTGTTTTTT. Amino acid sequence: CASSPLSRPPNEKLFF.

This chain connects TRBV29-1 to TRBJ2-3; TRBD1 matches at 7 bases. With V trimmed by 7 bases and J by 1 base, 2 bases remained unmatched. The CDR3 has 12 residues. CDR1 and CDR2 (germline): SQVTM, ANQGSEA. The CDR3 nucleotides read TGCAGCGCCGACAGGGGCACAGATACGCAGTATTTT. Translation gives CSADRGTDTQYF.

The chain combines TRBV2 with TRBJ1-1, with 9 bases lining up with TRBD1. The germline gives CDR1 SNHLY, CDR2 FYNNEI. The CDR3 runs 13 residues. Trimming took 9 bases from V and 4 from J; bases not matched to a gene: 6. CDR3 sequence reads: CASILDRGTEAFF. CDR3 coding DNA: TGTGCCAGTATCTTGGACAGGGGCACTGAAGCTTTCTTT.

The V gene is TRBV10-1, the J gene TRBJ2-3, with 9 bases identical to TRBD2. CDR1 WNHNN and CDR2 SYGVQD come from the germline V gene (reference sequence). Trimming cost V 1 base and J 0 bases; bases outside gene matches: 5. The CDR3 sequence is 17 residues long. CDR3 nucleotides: TGCGCCAGCAGTGAGTTGGGAGCGGGAGGAAGCACAGATACGCAGTATTTT. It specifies CASSELGAGGSTDTQYF.

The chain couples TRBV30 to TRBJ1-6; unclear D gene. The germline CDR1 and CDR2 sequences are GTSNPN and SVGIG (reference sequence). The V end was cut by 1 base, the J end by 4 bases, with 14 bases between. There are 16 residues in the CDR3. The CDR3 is CAWSEWSQTYNSPLHF. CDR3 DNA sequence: TGTGCCTGGAGTGAGTGGTCGCAGACTTATAATTCACCCCTCCACTTT.

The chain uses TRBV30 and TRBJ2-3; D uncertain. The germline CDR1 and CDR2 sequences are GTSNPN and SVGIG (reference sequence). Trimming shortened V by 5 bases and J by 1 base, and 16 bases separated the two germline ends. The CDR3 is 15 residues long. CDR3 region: CAWGLTRAGTDTQYF. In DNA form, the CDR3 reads TGTGCCTGGGGCCTCACAAGGGCAGGCACAGATACGCAGTATTTT.

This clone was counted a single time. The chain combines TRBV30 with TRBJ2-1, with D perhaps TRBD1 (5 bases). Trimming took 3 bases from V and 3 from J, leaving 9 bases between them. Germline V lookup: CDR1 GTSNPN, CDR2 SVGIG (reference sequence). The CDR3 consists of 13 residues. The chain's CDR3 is CAWSAGNYNEQFF. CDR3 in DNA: TGTGCCTGGAGCGCAGGGAACTACAATGAGCAGTTCTTC. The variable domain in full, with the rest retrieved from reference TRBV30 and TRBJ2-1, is SQTIHQWPATLVQPVGSPLSLECTVEGTSNPNLYWYRQAAGRGLQLLFYSVGIGQISSEVPQNLSASRPQDRQFILSSKKLLLSDSGFYLCAWSAGNYNEQFFGPGTRLTVL.

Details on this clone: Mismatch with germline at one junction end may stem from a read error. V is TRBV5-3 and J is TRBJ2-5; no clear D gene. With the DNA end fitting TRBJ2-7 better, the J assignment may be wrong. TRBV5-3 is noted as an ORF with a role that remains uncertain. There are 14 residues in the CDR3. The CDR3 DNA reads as TGTGCCAGCAGCTCTCCCAGGAGCTCCTACGAGCAGTACTTC. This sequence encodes CASSSPRSSYEQYF.

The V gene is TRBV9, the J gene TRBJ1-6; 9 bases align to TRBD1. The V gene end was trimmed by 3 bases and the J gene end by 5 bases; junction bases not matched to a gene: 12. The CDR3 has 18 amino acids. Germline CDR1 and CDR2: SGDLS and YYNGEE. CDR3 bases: TGTGCCAGCAGCGGCTTTGGACAGGGGCAATTTAATAATTCACCCCTCCACTTT. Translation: CASSGFGQGQFNNSPLHF.

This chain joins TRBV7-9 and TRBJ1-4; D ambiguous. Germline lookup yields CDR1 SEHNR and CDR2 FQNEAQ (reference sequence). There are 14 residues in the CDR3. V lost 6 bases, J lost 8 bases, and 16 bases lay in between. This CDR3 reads CASRKGEAQEKLFF. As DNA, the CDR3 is TGTGCCAGCAGAAAGGGAGAGGCCCAAGAAAAACTGTTTTTT.

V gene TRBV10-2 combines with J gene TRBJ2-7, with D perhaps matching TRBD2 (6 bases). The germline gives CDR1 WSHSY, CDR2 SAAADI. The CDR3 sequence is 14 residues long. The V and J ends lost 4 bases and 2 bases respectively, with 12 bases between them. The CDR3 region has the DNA TGCGCCAGCAGTGGAGTGGAGGGGACCTACGAGCAGTACTTC. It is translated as CASSGVEGTYEQYF.

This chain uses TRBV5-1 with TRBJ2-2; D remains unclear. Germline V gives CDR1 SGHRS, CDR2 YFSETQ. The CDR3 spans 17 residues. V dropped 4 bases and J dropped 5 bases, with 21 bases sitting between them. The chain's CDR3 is CASSSRANEVGTGELFF. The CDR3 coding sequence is TGCGCCAGCAGCAGCCGGGCCAACGAGGTGGGGACCGGGGAGCTGTTTTTT.

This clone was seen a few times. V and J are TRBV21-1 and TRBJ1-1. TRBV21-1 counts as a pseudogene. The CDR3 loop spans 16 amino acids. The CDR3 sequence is CASSKESTEMNTEAFF. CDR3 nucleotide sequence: TGTGCCAGCAGCAAAGAATCAACGGAGATGAACACTGAAGCTTTCTTT.

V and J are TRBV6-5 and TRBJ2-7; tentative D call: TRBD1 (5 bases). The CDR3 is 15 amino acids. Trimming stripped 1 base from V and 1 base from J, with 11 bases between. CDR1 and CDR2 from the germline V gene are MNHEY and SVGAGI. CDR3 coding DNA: TGTGCCAGCAGTTACTTAGGGGTTGGGTCCTACGAGCAGTACTTC. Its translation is CASSYLGVGSYEQYF.

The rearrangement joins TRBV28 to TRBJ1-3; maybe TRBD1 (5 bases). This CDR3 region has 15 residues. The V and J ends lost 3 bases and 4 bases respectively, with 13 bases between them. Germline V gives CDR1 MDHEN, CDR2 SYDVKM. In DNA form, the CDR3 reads TGTGCCAGCAGTTTTGATGGGGCTACGGGAAACACCATATATTTT. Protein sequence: CASSFDGATGNTIYF.

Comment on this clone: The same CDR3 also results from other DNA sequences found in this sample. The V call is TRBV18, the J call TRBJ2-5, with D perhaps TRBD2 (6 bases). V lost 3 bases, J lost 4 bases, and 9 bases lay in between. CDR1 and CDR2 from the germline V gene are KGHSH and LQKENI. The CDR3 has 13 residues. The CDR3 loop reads CASSPSAGETQYF. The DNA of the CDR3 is TGTGCCAGCTCACCGTCAGCGGGAGAGACCCAGTACTTC. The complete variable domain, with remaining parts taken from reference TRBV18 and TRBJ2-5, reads NAGVMQNPRHLVRRRGQEARLRCSPMKGHSHVYWYRQLPEEGLKFMVYLQKENIIDESGMPKERFSAEFPKEGPSILRIQQVVRGDSAAYFCASSPSAGETQYFGPGTRLLVL.

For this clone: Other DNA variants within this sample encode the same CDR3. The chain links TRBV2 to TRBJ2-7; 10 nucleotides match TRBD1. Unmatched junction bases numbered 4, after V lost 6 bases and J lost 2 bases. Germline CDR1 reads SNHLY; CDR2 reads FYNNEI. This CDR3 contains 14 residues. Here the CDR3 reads CASSPGQGTYEQYF. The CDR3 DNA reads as TGTGCCAGCAGCCCGGGACAGGGGACCTACGAGCAGTACTTC.

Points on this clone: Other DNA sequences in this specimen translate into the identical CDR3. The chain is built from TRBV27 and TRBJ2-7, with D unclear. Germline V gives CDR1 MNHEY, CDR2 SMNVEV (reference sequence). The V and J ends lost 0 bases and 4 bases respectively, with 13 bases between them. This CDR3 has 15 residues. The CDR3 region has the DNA TGTGCCAGCAGTTTATCAACGGTGGATGAGTACGAGCAGTACTTC. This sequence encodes CASSLSTVDEYEQYF.